This TCR beta chain was recorded in a study of T cells in women clearing cervical HPV infection. Whole-study context: HLA type could not be excluded as a confounder.

All donors had a single incident cervical HPV16 infection, not prevalent. Here immunoSEQ multiplex PCR was the method, and the copy in TCRdb shows in-frame clones only, minus some. Listed are more than 20,000 clones; about 8.8% falls within the top ten. In germline, CDR1 is SGHVS, CDR2 FNYEAQ. CDR3 size: 17 residues. The trim removed 5 bases at V and 0 bases at J, leaving 13 bases unmatched. Note on this clone: Read coverage stops 3 residues before the CDR3 terminus; the germline J gene supplies the remainder.

Sequenced: blood buffy coat. The sequence came from a woman between 18 and 69 years old with a cervical HPV16 infection that either progressed to CIN3+ or cleared (not recorded which). The J gene is TRBJ2-7, the V gene TRBV7-6; TRBD1 matches at 7 bases. Here the CDR3 reads CASSPGQDVQISYEQYF. The part of the CDR3 DNA that was read is TGTGCCAGCAGCCCCGGACAGGACGTCCAGATCTCCTACGAG. The variable domain in full, completed from reference TRBV7-6 and TRBJ2-7, reads GAGVSQSPRYKVTKRGQDVALRCDPISGHVSLYWYRQALGQGPEFLTYFNYEAQQDKSGLPNDRFSAERPEGSISTLTIQRTEQRDSAMYRCASSPGQDVQISYEQYFGPGTRLTVT.